This TCR beta chain comes out of a study of CD8+ T cells in alopecia areata. Study summary: Patients in the study were on tofacitinib for 6 to 18 months, then off it for 6 months. Study findings and constraints: Persistence in scalp and blood during tofacitinib was observed for many expanded lesional clones.

Germline CDR1 reads MRHNA; CDR2 reads SNTAGT. Trimming removed 7 bases from V and 2 bases from J, with 8 bases in between. The length of the CDR3 is 12 residues. RNA was isolated and reverse transcribed to cDNA, the sequencing template. Generated by immunoSEQ multiplex PCR, the TCRdb table keeps only in-frame clones and is missing some. The data show some 150,000 clones, 50% to 65% seen once. Treatment specified: oral pan-JAK inhibitor, 5-10 mg twice daily. It was from alopecia areata patients that lesional scalp punch biopsies and peripheral blood were collected. As concerns this clone: What it binds is unknown. A much bigger clone sits one base away, suggesting this may be a read error. The same CDR3 can be traced to other DNA sequences in this sample.

The chain carries TRBV6-4 and TRBJ1-1; tentative D call: TRBD1 (5 bases). Specimen: CD8+ T cells sorted from blood, collected at week 4, from a patient treated with tofacitinib. This clonotype was obtained from a human donor with alopecia areata. The CDR3 DNA sequence: TGTGCCAGCAATCAGGGTAACACTGAAGCTTTCTTT. It specifies CASNQGNTEAFF.